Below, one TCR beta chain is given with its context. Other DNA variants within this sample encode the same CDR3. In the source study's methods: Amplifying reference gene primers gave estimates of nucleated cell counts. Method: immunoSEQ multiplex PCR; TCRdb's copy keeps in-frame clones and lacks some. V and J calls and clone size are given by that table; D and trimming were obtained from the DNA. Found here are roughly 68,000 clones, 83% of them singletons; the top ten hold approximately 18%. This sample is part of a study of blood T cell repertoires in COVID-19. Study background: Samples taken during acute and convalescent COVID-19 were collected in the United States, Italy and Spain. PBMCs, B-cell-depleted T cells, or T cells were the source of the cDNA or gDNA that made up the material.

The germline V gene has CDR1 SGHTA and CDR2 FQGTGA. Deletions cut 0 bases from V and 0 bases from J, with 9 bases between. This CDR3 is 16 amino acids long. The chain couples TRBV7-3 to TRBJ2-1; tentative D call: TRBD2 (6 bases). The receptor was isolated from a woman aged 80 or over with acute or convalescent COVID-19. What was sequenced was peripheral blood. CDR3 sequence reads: CASSLTGSSSYNEQFF. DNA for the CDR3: TGTGCCAGCAGCTTAACCGGGAGTAGCTCCTACAATGAGCAGTTCTTC.